This T cell receptor (beta chain) appears in the sequencing data of a study of PD-1 blockade in classical Hodgkin lymphoma. Study observations and caveats: Complete responders possessed baseline diversity comparable to newly diagnosed patients. No one has yet defined what causes the repertoire differences, which may be disease activity or prior therapy.

Comment on this clone: What it recognizes is unknown.

Each and every patient relapsed after autologous stem cell transplantation, and patients got differing brentuximab vedotin exposure. When best responses were assessed, they were complete response, partial response or progressive disease. In germline, CDR1 is SGDLS, CDR2 YYNGEE. V gave up 0 bases and J gave up 5 bases, with 19 bases separating them. The CDR3 sequence is 17 residues long. TCRdb's table, derived via immunoSEQ multiplex PCR, lists solely in-frame clones and lacks some. The table includes 90,000 to 95,000 clones, 89% detected once. The input for sequencing was peripheral blood mononuclear cells (PBMCs), taken before the second cycle of nivolumab. The source of this sequence is a human donor with classical Hodgkin lymphoma. The V gene is TRBV9, the J gene TRBJ2-3; D gene unclear. DNA for the CDR3: TGTGCCAGCAGCGTAGAGGGAAACTGGGTCCGGCAAGATACGCAGTATTTT. The encoded protein is CASSVEGNWVRQDTQYF.